These 29 T cell receptor beta chains were all obtained from the same sample, sequenced in a study of blood T cell repertoires in COVID-19. The repertoire was sequenced with immunoSEQ multiplex PCR; TCRdb's copy has only in-frame clones and lacks some. This table has around 64,000 clones, roughly 85% appearing once. Specimen: peripheral blood. The receptors come from an elderly woman with acute or convalescent COVID-19.

The J gene is TRBJ2-2, the V gene TRBV5-1, with 9 bases identical to TRBD1. The germline V gene has CDR1 SGHRS and CDR2 YFSETQ. The CDR3 spans 15 residues. After removal of 4 bases from V and 3 bases from J, the junction contained 4 bases not matched to a gene. The CDR3 nucleotides are TGCGCCAGCAGCCCTGACAGGGGGGACACCGGGGAGCTGTTTTTT. Protein: CASSPDRGDTGELFF.

This rearrangement joins TRBV6-5 to TRBJ2-3, with D perhaps TRBD2 (6 bases). The germline V gene encodes CDR1 MNHEY and CDR2 SVGAGI. The CDR3 runs 13 residues. V lost 7 bases and J 0 bases, leaving 8 bases between the germline ends. CDR3 sequence reads: CASKAGSTDTQYF. The CDR3 nucleotides are TGTGCCAGCAAGGCGGGAAGCACAGATACGCAGTATTTT.

The chain combines TRBV24-1 with TRBJ2-7; 14 nucleotides align to TRBD2. Germline values: CDR1 KGHDR, CDR2 SFDVKD. The junction had 3 bases not matched to a gene; V was cut back by 1 base and J by 5 bases. CDR3 size: 16 residues. This chain's CDR3 is CATSDFPTSGRDEQYF. As DNA, the CDR3 is TGTGCCACCAGTGATTTCCCGACTAGCGGGAGGGACGAGCAGTACTTC.

The chain has TRBV5-5 and TRBJ2-2; 9 nucleotides agree with TRBD2. The CDR3 loop spans 19 amino acids. CDR1 and CDR2 from the germline V gene are SGHKS and YYEKEE (reference sequence). The V segment lost 0 bases and the J segment 0 bases; nucleotides outside the gene matches: 9. The CDR3 DNA reads as TGTGCCAGCAGCTTGGTTTCTGGACTAGCGACCGCGAACACCGGGGAGCTGTTTTTT. Protein product: CASSLVSGLATANTGELFF.

This chain links TRBV15 with TRBJ2-7; D may be TRBD2 (7 bases). The V gene's germline CDR1 is LNHNV and CDR2 YYDKDF (reference sequence). CDR3 length: 15 amino acids. V shed 0 bases and J shed 5 bases, with 14 bases lying between them. CDR3 DNA sequence: TGTGCCACCAGCAGAGATTCGGGGGGCCTTAACGAGCAGTACTTC. Its protein product is CATSRDSGGLNEQYF.

Comment on this clone: An end of the junction differs from the germline gene, which may be a read error. The chain is built from TRBV19 and TRBJ1-1, with 12 bases identical to TRBD1. The CDR3 is 16 amino acids. Germline assignment: CDR1 LNHDA and CDR2 SQIVND (reference sequence). CDR3 DNA: TGTGCAAGTAATTGGGGACAGGGGGCGCAGGTCACTGAAGCTTTCTTT. This gives the protein CASNWGQGAQVTEAFF.

The rearrangement links TRBV28 to TRBJ2-2; 8 bases map to TRBD1. V lost 6 bases, J lost 4 bases, and 7 bases stayed unmatched. The CDR3 length is 15 residues. Germline V gene sequence: CDR1 MDHEN, CDR2 SYDVKM. The CDR3: CASSNTGTGTGELFF. CDR3 DNA sequence: TGTGCCAGCAGCAATACCGGGACAGGCACCGGGGAGCTGTTTTTT.

V and J are TRBV4-3 and TRBJ2-1; D call uncertain. V was pared by 0 bases and J by 12 bases, with 6 bases between. Per the germline V gene, CDR1 is LGHNA and CDR2 is YSLEER. This CDR3 spans 11 amino acids. The CDR3 is CASSQDRWQFF. The CDR3 coding sequence is TGCGCCAGCAGCCAAGATCGGTGGCAGTTCTTC.

The chain has TRBV9 and TRBJ2-3, with a possible D match to TRBD2 (6 bases). CDR1 is SGDLS, CDR2 YYNGEE, per germline. Between the trimmed V and J ends, which lost 0 bases and 0 bases, there was a span of 8 bases. The CDR3 runs 15 residues. Here the CDR3 reads CASSVGGASTDTQYF. DNA for the CDR3: TGTGCCAGCAGCGTAGGCGGGGCTAGCACAGATACGCAGTATTTT. The full variable domain, completed using reference TRBV9 and TRBJ2-3, is DSGVTQTPKHLITATGQRVTLRCSPRSGDLSVYWYQQSLDQGLQFLIQYYNGEERAKGNILERFSAQQFPDLHSELNLSSLELGDSALYFCASSVGGASTDTQYFGPGTRLTVL.

The chain employs TRBV25-1 and TRBJ2-1; TRBD2 matches at 14 bases. Germline lookup yields CDR1 MGHDK and CDR2 SYGVNS. V shed 3 bases and J 7 bases; nucleotides not matched to a gene: 8. CDR3 length: 17 residues. The CDR3 here is CASSDQMGLAGVNEQFF. The DNA of the CDR3 is TGTGCCAGCAGTGACCAGATGGGACTAGCGGGAGTTAATGAGCAGTTCTTC. Together with reference TRBV25-1 and TRBJ2-1, the CDR3 gives the full variable domain: EADIYQTPRYLVIGTGKKITLECSQTMGHDKMYWYQQDPGMELHLIHYSYGVNSTEKGDLSSESTVSRIRTEHFPLTLESARPSHTSQYLCASSDQMGLAGVNEQFFGPGTRLTVL.

CDR3 residues: CAISESSVGLRNNEQFF. The CDR3 nucleotides are TGTGCCATCAGTGAGTCTTCGGTAGGACTAAGGAACAATGAGCAGTTCTTC. The chain joins TRBV10-3 to TRBJ2-1; a weak D match, TRBD2 (6 bases). The CDR3 covers 17 residues. Per the germline V gene, CDR1 is ENHRY and CDR2 is SYGVKD. The V and J ends lost 0 bases and 5 bases respectively, with 17 bases between them.

The chain recombines TRBV5-1 with TRBJ2-2; weak D call: TRBD1 (5 bases). Trimming left V 1 base short and J 5 bases short, with 12 bases between. The CDR3 has 15 residues. Germline V gene sequence: CDR1 SGHRS, CDR2 YFSETQ. The CDR3 reads CASSLSQGSTGELFF. The CDR3 DNA sequence: TGCGCCAGCAGCTTGTCGCAGGGATCAACCGGGGAGCTGTTTTTT.

V usage is TRBV4-3 and J usage is TRBJ2-1, with D perhaps matching TRBD2 (5 bases). V lost 0 bases, J lost 5 bases, and 8 bases lay in between. In germline, CDR1 is LGHNA, CDR2 YSLEER. This CDR3 contains 14 residues. CDR3 DNA: TGCGCCAGCAGCCAAGAACTGGGAGACAATGAGCAGTTCTTC. This gives the protein CASSQELGDNEQFF.

The chain employs TRBV9 and TRBJ1-5, with TRBD1 identical over 8 bases. The CDR3 is 15 residues long. V was clipped by 3 bases and J by 7 bases; unmatched bases: 9. Germline V gene lookup returns CDR1 SGDLS and CDR2 YYNGEE. This CDR3 is CASSATGGLGQPQHF. The CDR3 DNA reads as TGTGCCAGCAGCGCTACAGGGGGTCTGGGGCAGCCCCAGCATTTT.

The J gene is TRBJ2-5, the V gene TRBV5-1, with TRBD1 as a possible D gene (5 bases). Per the germline V gene, CDR1 is SGHRS and CDR2 is YFSETQ. The CDR3 runs 13 residues. V was shortened by 4 bases and J by 2 bases, with 9 bases between the two germline ends. For the CDR3, the DNA is TGCGCCAGCAGCGGGGCAGTACAAGAGACCCAGTACTTC. Protein: CASSGAVQETQYF.

J is TRBJ2-5 and V is TRBV27, with 7 bases matching TRBD2. Per germline, CDR1 MNHEY and CDR2 SMNVEV (reference sequence). V lost 3 bases, J lost 2 bases, and 3 bases stayed unmatched. The CDR3 sequence is 14 residues long. Here the CDR3 reads CASSFQGGQETQYF. The CDR3 DNA reads TGTGCCAGCAGTTTCCAGGGAGGGCAAGAGACCCAGTACTTC.

CDR3 bases: TGTGCCAGCAGCTTGGTGACTAGCGGGAGGGTAACCTACAATGAGCAGTTCTTC. It yields the protein CASSLVTSGRVTYNEQFF. The V and J genes are TRBV5-4 and TRBJ2-1; 14 nucleotides align to TRBD2. The CDR3 sequence is 18 residues long. Trimming at V came to 0 bases and at J to 2 bases, leaving 4 bases not matched to a gene. Germline CDR1 and CDR2: SGHNT and YYREEE (reference sequence).

J is TRBJ2-7 and V is TRBV19; no definite D call. Germline CDR1 LNHDA, CDR2 SQIVND (reference sequence). The CDR3 is made up of 14 amino acids. V was clipped by 5 bases and J by 0 bases, with 11 bases between them. The CDR3 DNA sequence: TGTGCCAGTAGTTACCGGTTGAGCTCCTACGAGCAGTACTTC. Encoded protein: CASSYRLSSYEQYF.

The rearrangement links TRBV29-1 to TRBJ1-1; 8 bases map to TRBD1. The CDR3 consists of 12 residues. V dropped 7 bases and J dropped 4; count of bases not matched to a gene: 5. CDR1 and CDR2 from the germline V gene are SQVTM and ANQGSEA. The CDR3 sequence is CSARGRGTEAFF. The CDR3 nucleotides read TGCAGCGCCAGGGGGCGCGGCACTGAAGCTTTCTTT.

The chain uses TRBV3-1 (or the pseudogene TRBV3-2) and TRBJ1-1; no firm D call. The CDR3 runs 14 residues. CDR1 LGHDT and CDR2 YNNKEL come from the germline V gene (reference sequence). Deletions cut 5 bases from V and 6 bases from J, with 16 bases between. The CDR3 sequence is CASSLRSTSSEAFF. Written as DNA, the CDR3 is TGTGCCAGCAGCTTGAGATCAACTAGCTCTGAAGCTTTCTTT.

The chain links TRBV6-5 to TRBJ1-6, with TRBD1 matching over 8 bases. Trimming cost V 8 bases and J 5 bases; bases outside gene matches: 8. CDR3 length equals 15 residues. Germline V lookup: CDR1 MNHEY, CDR2 SVGAGI. CDR3 in DNA: TGTGCCAGCGGGACAGGCCAGACGGATAATTCACCCCTCCACTTT. Translating gives CASGTGQTDNSPLHF.

CDR3 sequence: CASSGQNSNQPQHF. In nucleotides, the CDR3 is TGTGCCAGCAGCGGACAGAATAGCAATCAGCCCCAGCATTTT. The chain uses TRBV6-5 and TRBJ1-5, with a possible D match to TRBD1 (6 bases). Trimming left V 6 bases short and J 0 bases short, with 9 bases between. Germline CDR1 reads MNHEY; CDR2 reads SVGAGI. This CDR3 has 14 amino acids.

V usage is TRBV4-1 and J usage is TRBJ2-1; 9 nucleotides line up with TRBD1. Losses at the gene ends were 4 bases for V and 8 bases for J; bases not matched to a gene: 9. Germline V gene lookup returns CDR1 MGHRA and CDR2 YSYEKL. CDR3 length equals 15 residues. CDR3 DNA sequence: TGCGCCAGCAGCCGATCGGGACAGGGAATATATGAGCAGTTCTTC. Translation gives CASSRSGQGIYEQFF.

The rearrangement joins TRBV5-1 to TRBJ2-4; D is possibly TRBD1 (6 bases). Germline V gene sequence: CDR1 SGHRS, CDR2 YFSETQ. This CDR3 spans 16 amino acids. Deletions cut 1 base from V and 5 bases from J, with 16 bases between. The DNA for the CDR3 is TGCGCCAGCAGCTTGAAGGACAGCCCGTTCGAAAACATTCAGTACTTC. This translates into CASSLKDSPFENIQYF.

This clone has just one count. This chain joins TRBV16 and TRBJ2-7, with 8 bases fitting TRBD1. The CDR3 length is 14 residues. J gave up 2 bases and V 3 bases, and 3 bases lay outside the gene matches. Germline loops: CDR1 KGHSY, CDR2 FQNENV. CDR3 DNA: TGTGCCAGCAGCCAGGAACAGGGGGCCTACGAGCAGTACTTC. Translated, it gives CASSQEQGAYEQYF.

This chain links TRBV7-9 with TRBJ1-2; TRBD1 matches at 7 bases. CDR1 and CDR2 (germline): SEHNR, FQNEAQ (reference sequence). The junction had 6 bases not matched to a gene; V was cut back by 1 base and J by 7 bases. The CDR3 totals 14 residues. The CDR3 nucleotides read TGTGCCAGCAGCTTAGAGCGGACAGGCGGTGGCTACACCTTC. It codes for CASSLERTGGGYTF.

Only a few counts were recorded for this clone. The V call is TRBV5-1, the J call TRBJ2-2, with 11 bases fitting TRBD2. CDR3 length: 15 amino acids. V lost 6 bases and J lost 5; bases outside the gene matches: 6. Germline V gene data show CDR1 as SGHRS and CDR2 as YFSETQ. The CDR3 loop is CASTLTSGNTGELFF. The CDR3, as DNA: TGCGCCAGCACCCTGACTAGCGGGAATACCGGGGAGCTGTTTTTT.

This clone occurred a few times. The chain is built from TRBV24-1 and TRBJ2-1, with 15 positions matching TRBD2. The V gene's germline CDR1 is KGHDR and CDR2 SFDVKD. Trimming removed 1 base from V and 5 bases from J; junction bases left unmatched: 5. The CDR3 totals 18 residues. This CDR3 reads CATSDFRGLAGGHNEQFF. CDR3 coding DNA: TGTGCCACCAGTGATTTTAGGGGACTAGCGGGAGGACACAATGAGCAGTTCTTC.

This clone came up a few times. V usage is TRBV24-1 and J usage is TRBJ1-1; D is perhaps TRBD1 (5 bases). Germline values: CDR1 KGHDR, CDR2 SFDVKD. V was pared by 3 bases and J by 1 base, with 11 bases between. CDR3 length: 15 residues. This CDR3 reads CATSDPSGGNTEAFF. DNA for the CDR3: TGTGCCACCAGTGATCCCTCGGGGGGGAACACTGAAGCTTTCTTT.